The next 5 T cell receptor beta chains were all read from a single sample in a study of cytomegalovirus exposure and HLA in healthy donors. Amplification used 60 Vbeta primers and 13 Jbeta primers. Using immunoSEQ multiplex PCR, the repertoire was profiled, and TCRdb retains in-frame clones only, with some absent. The data hold under 150,000 clones, with approximately 80% observed a single time. The sample comprised PBMCs. Every receptor here comes from a woman in her late teens or twenties in good health and CMV-seronegative.

The chain has TRBV7-9 and TRBJ1-4; D not certain. V was cut by 1 base and J by 5 bases, with 14 bases left in between. Per germline, CDR1 SEHNR and CDR2 FQNEAQ (reference sequence). The CDR3 has 16 residues. The CDR3 sequence is CASSLEGGRRNEKLFF. The CDR3, as DNA: TGTGCCAGCAGCTTAGAAGGTGGCAGGAGGAATGAAAAACTGTTTTTT.

The CDR3 loop reads CASSSAGLPNEKLFF. For the CDR3, the DNA is TGTGCCAGCAGCTCCGCGGGACTGCCGAATGAAAAACTGTTTTTT. This rearrangement joins TRBV7-9 to TRBJ1-4, with D maybe TRBD1 (5 bases). The germline CDR1 and CDR2 sequences are SEHNR and FQNEAQ (reference sequence). The CDR3 sequence is 15 residues long. V was pared by 4 bases and J by 5 bases, with 14 bases between. Combining the CDR3 with reference TRBV7-9 and TRBJ1-4 gives the whole variable domain DTGVSQNPRHKITKRGQNVTFRCDPISEHNRLYWYRQTLGQGPEFLTYFQNEAQLEKSRLLSDRFSAERPKGSFSTLEIQRTEQGDSAMYLCASSSAGLPNEKLFFGSGTQLSVL.

The V gene is TRBV4-1, the J gene TRBJ1-1, with 8 bases that match TRBD1. The trim removed 6 bases at V and 5 bases at J, leaving 17 bases unmatched. From germline, CDR1 is MGHRA and CDR2 YSYEKL. This CDR3 spans 17 amino acids. CDR3 in DNA: TGCGCCAGCAGGGGGCCGGACAGGGAGGCAAGTCGGACTGAAGCTTTCTTT. Amino acids: CASRGPDREASRTEAFF.

A single count supports this clone. The chain combines TRBV19 with TRBJ1-5; D might be TRBD1 (5 bases). CDR1 LNHDA and CDR2 SQIVND come from the germline V gene (reference sequence). The V gene lost 6 bases and the J gene lost 3 bases, with 12 bases spanning the gap. The CDR3 consists of 14 residues. CDR3 loop: CASRRGATNQPQHF. In DNA, the CDR3 is TGTGCCAGTAGACGTGGGGCGACCAATCAGCCCCAGCATTTT.

This clone was detected once. V usage is TRBV19 and J usage is TRBJ1-2, with 7 bases identical to TRBD1. Looked up from germline, CDR1 is LNHDA and CDR2 is SQIVND (reference sequence). This CDR3 comprises 14 residues. Losses at the gene ends were 4 bases for V and 4 bases for J; bases not matched to a gene: 6. CDR3 nucleotides: TGTGCCAGTAGTACACAGGGGAATGGCTATGGCTACACCTTC. Protein: CASSTQGNGYGYTF.